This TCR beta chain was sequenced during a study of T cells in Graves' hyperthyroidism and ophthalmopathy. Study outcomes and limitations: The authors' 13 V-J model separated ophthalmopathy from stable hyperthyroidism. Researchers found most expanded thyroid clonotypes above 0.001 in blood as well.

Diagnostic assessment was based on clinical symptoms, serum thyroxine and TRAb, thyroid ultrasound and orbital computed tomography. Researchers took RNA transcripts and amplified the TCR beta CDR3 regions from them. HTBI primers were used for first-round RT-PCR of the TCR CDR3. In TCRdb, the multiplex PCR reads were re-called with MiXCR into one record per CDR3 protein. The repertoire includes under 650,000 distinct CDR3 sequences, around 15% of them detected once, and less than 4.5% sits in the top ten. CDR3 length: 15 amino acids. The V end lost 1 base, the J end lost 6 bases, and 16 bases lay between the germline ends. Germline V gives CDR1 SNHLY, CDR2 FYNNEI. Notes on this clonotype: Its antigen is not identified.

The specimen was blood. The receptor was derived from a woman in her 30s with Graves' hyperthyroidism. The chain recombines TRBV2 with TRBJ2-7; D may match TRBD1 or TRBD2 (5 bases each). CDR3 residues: CASSEVMGEPREQYF. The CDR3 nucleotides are TGTGCCAGCAGTGAAGTTATGGGGGAGCCCCGCGAGCAGTACTTC.